A selection of T cell receptor beta chains follows, all from one sample in a study of OX40 agonist ivuxolimab in advanced cancers. The method was immunoSEQ multiplex PCR; TCRdb's version includes in-frame clones alone and lacks a portion of them. The data contain tens of thousands of clones, 70% to 90% of them singletons. The source was CD4+ or CD8+ T cells sorted from blood, collected in a trial of the OX40 agonist ivuxolimab. The source is an adult with an advanced solid tumor such as melanoma, head and neck, liver or kidney cancer. CDR3s include the opening cysteine and the closing phenylalanine or tryptophan. D genes are given only for firm matches. Clone size is not always given. Where it is, it says once, few, many or a class for expanded clones.

v_gene,j_gene,d_gene,abundance,CDR3nt,CDR3aa
TRBV5-4,TRBJ2-2,TRBD2,.,TGTGCCAGCAGCGGCTCGAGCGGGATTTACACCGGGGAGCTGTTTTTT,CASSGSSGIYTGELFF
TRBV30,TRBJ2-1,.,.,TGTGCCTGGAGTCCCCCCCCCAAGCGCGTCAATGAGCAGTTCTTC,CAWSPPPKRVNEQFF
TRBV30,TRBJ1-1,.,few,TGTGCCTGGAGGGAGGGCGCTGAAGCTTTCTTT,CAWREGAEAFF
TRBV4-2,TRBJ2-7,.,.,TGTGCCAGCAGCCAAGAAACGACACACTACGAGCAGTACTTC,CASSQETTHYEQYF
TRBV7-2,TRBJ2-3,TRBD2,.,TGTGCCAGCAGCTTTCTAGCGGGCTTCTTAGATACGCAGTATTTT,CASSFLAGFLDTQYF
TRBV7-2,TRBJ2-3,.,.,TGTGCCAGCAGCTCCCGCGGGTCGGGCGGAGATACGCAGTATTTT,CASSSRGSGGDTQYF
TRBV6-6,TRBJ1-2,.,.,TGTGCCAGCAGTTATCTACCAGAGACCTATGGCTACACCTTC,CASSYLPETYGYTF
TRBV7-9,TRBJ1-4,.,.,TGTGCCAGCAGCCTATACGCGGTTGAAAAACTGTTTTTT,CASSLYAVEKLFF
TRBV15,TRBJ2-1,.,.,TGTGCCACCAGCAGCGCCTGGTGGCAGAACAATGAGCAGTTCTTC,CATSSAWWQNNEQFF
TRBV12-5,TRBJ2-1,.,.,TGTGCTAGTGGCTCCCTCGGGCGGGGCGTATATGAGCAGTTCTTC,CASGSLGRGVYEQFF
TRBV6-1,TRBJ1-5,.,.,TGTGCCAGCAGTGAGTGGAGTAGCAATCAGCCCCAGCATTTT,CASSEWSSNQPQHF
TRBV25-1,TRBJ2-7,.,.,TGTGCCAGCACACCTGGGGCAGGGGCCGCATTAAACGAGCAGTACTTC,CASTPGAGAALNEQYF
TRBV27,TRBJ1-5,.,few,TGTGCCAGCAGTCTTATTGACGGGACTACTCAGCCCCAGCATTTT,CASSLIDGTTQPQHF